Below are 26 T cell receptor beta chains sequenced from a single sample in a study of PD-1 blockade in mismatch repair-deficient tumors. The repertoire was sequenced with immunoSEQ multiplex PCR; TCRdb's copy has only in-frame clones and lacks some. The table has about 34,000 clones, 80% seen once. The sample was PBMCs, taken roughly 6 weeks after starting pembrolizumab. The source of these receptors is an adult with mismatch repair-deficient cancer.

This clone was observed once. The J gene is TRBJ1-5, the V gene TRBV27; 10 positions match TRBD1. With V trimmed by 0 bases and J by 7 bases, 6 bases remained unmatched. The CDR3 extends over 16 amino acids. The V gene's germline CDR1 is MNHEY and CDR2 SMNVEV (reference sequence). The DNA for the CDR3 is TGTGCCAGCAGTTTATCGGGACAGGGGCCCAGACAGCCCCAGCATTTT. Amino acid sequence: CASSLSGQGPRQPQHF.

The J gene is TRBJ1-1, the V gene TRBV4-1; D is possibly TRBD1 (5 bases). Deletions cut 0 bases from V and 1 base from J, with 9 bases between. The CDR3 has 15 amino acids. Germline V gene data show CDR1 as MGHRA and CDR2 as YSYEKL. The CDR3: CASSQDGAGNTEAFF. In nucleotides, the CDR3 is TGCGCCAGCAGCCAAGATGGGGCCGGGAACACTGAAGCTTTCTTT.

J is TRBJ2-2 and V is TRBV6-5, with unresolved D. Trimming pared 4 bases from V and 5 bases from J, leaving 5 bases between. The length of the CDR3 is 12 residues. Germline V gives CDR1 MNHEY, CDR2 SVGAGI. CDR3 region: CASSSRTGELFF. The CDR3, as DNA: TGTGCCAGCAGTTCCCGGACCGGGGAGCTGTTTTTT.

The V call is TRBV28, the J call TRBJ1-1; no definite D call. The CDR3 totals 13 residues. Germline loops: CDR1 MDHEN, CDR2 SYDVKM. V was shortened by 6 bases and J by 3 bases, with 11 bases between the two germline ends. CDR3 nucleotides: TGTGCCAGCAGCTTAGACACAGACACTGAAGCTTTCTTT. Protein: CASSLDTDTEAFF. Supplemented by reference TRBV28 and TRBJ1-1, the full variable domain reads DVKVTQSSRYLVKRTGEKVFLECVQDMDHENMFWYRQDPGLGLRLIYFSYDVKMKEKGDIPEGYSVSREKKERFSLILESASTNQTSMYLCASSLDTDTEAFFGQGTRLTVV.

This chain uses TRBV7-9 with TRBJ2-1, with no clear D. The CDR3 totals 15 residues. Trimming removed 1 base at V and 1 base at J, with 8 bases between. The germline V gene has CDR1 SEHNR and CDR2 FQNEAQ (reference sequence). CDR3 sequence (DNA): TGTGCCAGCAGCTTAGGCGGTCAGTCCTACAATGAGCAGTTCTTC. Its protein is CASSLGGQSYNEQFF.

V gene TRBV23-1 combines with J gene TRBJ2-3; D not certain. TRBV23-1 is known as an ORF, though its function is uncertain. Trimming shortened V by 4 bases and J by 1 base, and 15 bases separated the two germline ends. This CDR3 contains 16 residues. The CDR3 coding sequence is TGCGCCAGCAGTCGTCCGGTGACTCTAGGCACAGATACGCAGTATTTT. Amino acids: CASSRPVTLGTDTQYF.

This chain joins TRBV9 and TRBJ2-7; 14 bases map to TRBD2. V lost 4 bases to trimming and J lost 2 bases; unmatched junction nucleotides: 8. The CDR3 has 17 residues. Germline values: CDR1 SGDLS, CDR2 YYNGEE. CDR3 DNA sequence: TGTGCCAGCAGCCCGGGACTAGCGGGAGTAAACCCCTACGAGCAGTACTTC. Translation: CASSPGLAGVNPYEQYF.

The genes are TRBV5-4 and TRBJ2-7; D not certain. Germline V gene sequence: CDR1 SGHNT, CDR2 YYREEE (reference sequence). The V gene lost 4 bases and the J gene lost 4 bases, with 12 bases spanning the gap. The CDR3 length is 13 residues. This CDR3 is CASSNEAVYEQYF. The CDR3 nucleotides are TGTGCCAGCAGCAATGAGGCGGTTTACGAGCAGTACTTC.

A few counts support this clone. The gene calls are TRBV7-2 and TRBJ2-7, with D possibly matching TRBD2 (5 bases). The CDR3 contains 13 residues. Germline V lookup: CDR1 SGHTA, CDR2 FQGNSA. Trimming took off 5 bases at V and 5 bases at J, with 13 bases between the two ends. The chain's CDR3 is CASSTRLLHEQYF. The CDR3 region has the DNA TGTGCCAGCAGCACCAGACTACTACACGAGCAGTACTTC.

The chain combines TRBV6-6 with TRBJ1-1, with 8 nucleotides matching TRBD1. This CDR3 spans 14 amino acids. Trimming took 4 bases from V and 5 from J; bases not matched to a gene: 6. Germline-derived CDR1 and CDR2 are MNHNY and SVGAGI (reference sequence). The CDR3: CASSLTGAITEAFF. In DNA form, the CDR3 reads TGTGCCAGCAGTTTGACAGGGGCAATAACTGAAGCTTTCTTT.

The V and J genes are TRBV2 and TRBJ2-3; 7 bases fit TRBD1. This CDR3 comprises 14 residues. Germline CDR1 reads SNHLY; CDR2 reads FYNNEI. The trim removed 10 bases at V and 0 bases at J, leaving 7 bases unmatched. The CDR3 region has the DNA TGTGCCACAGGGACAGCCACTAGCACAGATACGCAGTATTTT. Its translation is CATGTATSTDTQYF.

This chain connects TRBV10-2 to TRBJ1-5, with D perhaps TRBD1 (5 bases). Germline V lookup: CDR1 WSHSY, CDR2 SAAADI. Trimming took 3 bases from V and 5 from J, leaving 11 bases between them. The CDR3 extends over 14 amino acids. In DNA, the CDR3 is TGCGCCAGCAGTGATCAAGGGGAGGATCAGCCCCAGCATTTT. Residues: CASSDQGEDQPQHF.

This rearrangement joins TRBV7-9 to TRBJ2-7; 10 bases align to TRBD1. The V and J ends lost 2 bases and 7 bases, in that order; junction bases with no gene match: 8. The V gene's germline CDR1 is SEHNR and CDR2 FQNEAQ (reference sequence). The CDR3 covers 15 residues. The CDR3, as DNA: TGTGCCAGCAGCTTACAGTCTGGGACAGGGGATGAGCAGTACTTC. Translating gives CASSLQSGTGDEQYF.

This clone was observed once. This sequence joins TRBV5-1 and TRBJ1-1; 12 bases are shared with TRBD1. The CDR3 totals 16 residues. The germline V gene encodes CDR1 SGHRS and CDR2 YFSETQ. V shed 0 bases and J 10 bases; nucleotides not matched to a gene: 10. The CDR3 DNA follows: TGCGCCAGCAGCTTGGACCCCGGGACAGGGGGCTTGGTAGCTTTCTTT. Its protein is CASSLDPGTGGLVAFF.

The gene calls are TRBV7-3 and TRBJ2-1; tentatively, D is TRBD2 (6 bases). This CDR3 has 15 residues. Germline V gives CDR1 SGHTA, CDR2 FQGTGA. V lost 4 bases and J 6 bases, leaving 16 bases between the germline ends. The CDR3 here is CASSSGVGPLNEQFF. The CDR3 nucleotides are TGTGCCAGCAGCTCGGGGGTGGGGCCGCTCAATGAGCAGTTCTTC.

V gene TRBV27 combines with J gene TRBJ2-5, with 8 positions matching TRBD1. This CDR3 is built from 14 residues. Trimming cost V 6 bases and J 0 bases; bases outside gene matches: 3. Germline V CDR1 and CDR2: MNHEY, SMNVEV (reference sequence). CDR3 sequence reads: CASRDRAYQETQYF. The CDR3 bases are TGTGCCAGCAGGGACAGGGCGTACCAAGAGACCCAGTACTTC.

This chain uses TRBV6-5 with TRBJ2-5; 10 bases match TRBD2. The J call may not be correct, given that the DNA end is closer to TRBJ2-7. This CDR3 comprises 13 residues. The V gene's germline CDR1 is MNHEY and CDR2 SVGAGI. This CDR3 is CASRDSGRFEQYF. CDR3 sequence (DNA): TGTGCCAGCAGGGATAGCGGGAGGTTCGAGCAGTACTTC.

This sequence joins TRBV5-1 and TRBJ1-2; 7 nucleotides match TRBD1. With 0 bases clipped from V and 2 bases from J, the junction kept 16 bases outside the gene matches. The germline CDR1 and CDR2 sequences are SGHRS and YFSETQ. CDR3 size: 19 residues. Here the CDR3 DNA reads TGCGCCAGCAGCTTGGGCCCGGGACAGTCTGCCGGCTTAAACTATGGCTACACCTTC. Amino acids: CASSLGPGQSAGLNYGYTF.

The chain uses TRBV5-1 and TRBJ1-1, with D possibly TRBD1 on 6 matching bases. V was clipped by 3 bases and J by 5 bases, with 14 bases between them. Per the germline V gene, CDR1 is SGHRS and CDR2 is YFSETQ. The CDR3 loop spans 14 amino acids. CDR3 in DNA: TGCGCCAGCAGCTCGTCACACACAGGGACTGAAGCTTTCTTT. Translated, it gives CASSSSHTGTEAFF.

The CDR3 loop reads CASSGGQSLPQHF. DNA of the CDR3: TGTGCCAGCAGTGGTGGGCAGTCCCTGCCCCAGCATTTT. The gene calls are TRBV2 and TRBJ1-5; no reliable D call. The CDR3 loop spans 13 amino acids. V was cut by 4 bases and J by 9 bases, with 13 bases left in between. Germline V gives CDR1 SNHLY, CDR2 FYNNEI. Full variable domain (missing parts from reference TRBV2 and TRBJ1-5): EPEVTQTPSHQVTQMGQEVILRCVPISNHLYFYWYRQILGQKVEFLVSFYNNEISEKSEIFDDQFSVERPDGSNFTLKIRSTKLEDSAMYFCASSGGQSLPQHFGDGTRLSIL.

CDR3 in DNA: TGTGCCAGCAAAGGTGGAAGTACAGGGATGGAGACCCAGTACTTC. Its protein product is CASKGGSTGMETQYF. The chain employs TRBV6-1 and TRBJ2-5, with D possibly TRBD1 on 6 matching bases. This CDR3 is built from 15 residues. The V and J ends lost 7 bases and 5 bases respectively, with 20 bases between them. Germline lookup yields CDR1 MNHNS and CDR2 SASEGT.

The chain couples TRBV5-1 to TRBJ2-1; 12 bases agree with TRBD2. The CDR3 is 14 residues long. The V gene's germline CDR1 is SGHRS and CDR2 YFSETQ. V lost 6 bases, J lost 5 bases, and 3 bases stayed unmatched. The CDR3 DNA reads TGCGCCAGCACCACTAGCGGGGGGCACAATGAGCAGTTCTTC. Residues: CASTTSGGHNEQFF.

The rearrangement uses TRBV2 and TRBJ2-5; D gene unclear. Trimming stripped 2 bases from V and 5 bases from J, with 3 bases between. Germline assignment: CDR1 SNHLY and CDR2 FYNNEI. CDR3 size: 11 residues. CDR3 protein: CASSEPETQYF. For the CDR3, the DNA is TGTGCCAGCAGTGAACCGGAGACCCAGTACTTC.

J is TRBJ2-3 and V is TRBV28; the match to TRBD2 covers 13 bases. The V segment lost 2 bases and the J segment 4 bases; nucleotides outside the gene matches: 0. The CDR3 is 15 residues long. The germline V gene encodes CDR1 MDHEN and CDR2 SYDVKM. The CDR3 loop reads CASSLGLAGADTQYF. The CDR3 coding sequence is TGTGCCAGCAGTTTAGGACTAGCGGGAGCAGATACGCAGTATTTT. Filled out from reference TRBV28 and TRBJ2-3, the complete variable domain reads DVKVTQSSRYLVKRTGEKVFLECVQDMDHENMFWYRQDPGLGLRLIYFSYDVKMKEKGDIPEGYSVSREKKERFSLILESASTNQTSMYLCASSLGLAGADTQYFGPGTRLTVL.

The genes are TRBV5-4 and TRBJ2-7, with 10 nucleotides matching TRBD2. This CDR3 has 15 amino acids. Germline CDR1 is SGHNT and CDR2 is YYREEE (reference sequence). V lost 4 bases to trimming and J lost 1 base; unmatched junction nucleotides: 5. CDR3 loop: CASSTGLAESYEQYF. CDR3 in DNA: TGTGCCAGCAGCACAGGACTAGCGGAGTCCTACGAGCAGTACTTC.

The rearrangement links TRBV28 to TRBJ2-7; D is possibly TRBD1 (6 bases). V shed 4 bases and J shed 3 bases, with 16 bases lying between them. CDR3 length: 15 residues. Per germline, CDR1 MDHEN and CDR2 SYDVKM. The DNA for the CDR3 is TGTGCCAGCAGTTCAGGGGTGGACAGTATCTACGAGCAGTACTTC. It encodes CASSSGVDSIYEQYF.